One sample yielded the 20 T cell receptor beta chains listed below, sequenced in a study of tumor and adjacent non-tumor tissue in lung cancer. A modified ARM-PCR protocol with three rounds of nested PCR amplified TCRbeta. TCRdb redid the calling of the multiplex PCR reads with MiXCR, one entry per CDR3 protein. The profile shows 60,000 to 70,000 distinct CDR3 sequences, around 82% of them singletons. No cell sorting was done before RNA was extracted from the tissue. More than 3 cm separated this lung sample from the edge of the tumor. The sequenced material came from distant non-tumor lung tissue. These receptors all stem from a man aged 55-75 years with non-small cell lung cancer.

On this clonotype itself: Since the CDR3 does not end with the conserved phenylalanine or tryptophan, this likely comes from a read error. The CDR3 sequence is CANSASYEQYI. The CDR3 bases are TGTGCCAACAGCGCCTCCTATGAGCAGTACATC. The gene calls are TRBV6-6 and TRBJ2-7; no definite D call. The germline gives CDR1 MNHNY, CDR2 SVGAGI (reference sequence). The CDR3 runs to 11 residues.

This clonotype showed up just a few times. Germline and junction disagree at one end, which may indicate a read error. The J gene is TRBJ1-2, the V gene TRBV4-1; D might be TRBD1 (5 bases). The germline V gene has CDR1 MGHRA and CDR2 YSYEKL. The CDR3 runs 14 residues. The CDR3: CASSQAGTRGGHTF. CDR3 sequence (DNA): TGCGCCAGCAGCCAGGCCGGGACTAGGGGTGGCCACACCTTC.

With respect to this clonotype: This is likely a read error, given that the CDR3 carries no conserved phenylalanine or tryptophan at its end. This chain uses TRBV4-1 with TRBJ2-1, with D perhaps matching TRBD2 (5 bases). Germline loops: CDR1 MGHRA, CDR2 YSYEKL. The CDR3 is 15 amino acids. The V and J ends lost 5 bases and 1 base respectively, with 12 bases between them. The CDR3 nucleotides read TGCGCCAGCAGCGTCCCTGGCGGGTCCTACAATGAGCAGTTCTTA. This gives the protein CASSVPGGSYNEQFL.

Regarding this clonotype: The junction departs from germline at one end; a sequencing error may be responsible. The chain joins TRBV6-6 to TRBJ2-2; possibly TRBD1 for D (5 bases). CDR3 length: 14 residues. The germline CDR1 and CDR2 sequences are MNHNY and SVGAGI (reference sequence). DNA of the CDR3: TGTGCCAGTAGTTCCACCTGGGGCGCCGAGGAGCTGTTTTTT. It yields the protein CASSSTWGAEELFF.

This chain joins TRBV2 and TRBJ2-2; D ambiguous. The germline gives CDR1 SNHLY, CDR2 FYNNEI. The CDR3 is made up of 12 amino acids. V shed 7 bases and J shed 3 bases, with 6 bases lying between them. The CDR3 bases are TGTGCCAGCAAGTTAGACACCGGGGAGCTGTTTTTT. Translating it yields CASKLDTGELFF.

For this clonotype: An end of the junction does not agree with germline; a read error may underlie this. The rearrangement links TRBV5-1 to TRBJ2-7; the D call may be TRBD1 or TRBD2 (5 bases each). CDR3 length: 18 residues. The germline V gene has CDR1 SGHRS and CDR2 YFSETQ. CDR3 protein: CTSSLRAGWDQVPYEQYF. CDR3 sequence (DNA): TGCACCAGCAGCTTGAGGGCCGGTTGGGACCAGGTTCCTTACGAGCAGTACTTC.

A note on this clonotype: Because it lacks the conserved phenylalanine or tryptophan at the end, this CDR3 is likely a read error. The limits of the CDR3 on the DNA are not certain, so only TCRdb's listed CDR3 is given. CDR3 loop: CTSSLARQNTDTQYL. This chain links TRBV13 with TRBJ2-3; TRBD1 is taken as the D call from the table, unchecked against the DNA. The CDR3 has 15 amino acids, counting both end residues. Germline V lookup: CDR1 PRHDT, CDR2 FYEKMQ (reference sequence).

Worth noting for this clonotype: The germline gene is not matched at one end of the junction; a read error may be the cause. V and J are TRBV11-2 and TRBJ2-3; 8 bases are shared with TRBD2. Germline lookup yields CDR1 SGHAT and CDR2 FQNNGV. The CDR3 sequence is 18 residues long. Written as DNA, the CDR3 is TGTGCCAGCAGCTTAGATGCGGGGGGCTTTATTAGCAAAGATACGCAGTATTTT. Protein product: CASSLDAGGFISKDTQYF. Filled out from reference TRBV11-2 and TRBJ2-3, the complete variable domain reads EAGVAQSPRYKIIEKRQSVAFWCNPISGHATLYWYQQILGQGPKLLIQFQNNGVVDDSQLPKDRFSAERLKGVDSTLKIQPAKLEDSAVYLCASSLDAGGFISKDTQYFGPGTRLTVL.

Comments on this clonotype: Relative to the germline gene, one junction end is altered; a read error may explain this. V gene TRBV7-8 combines with J gene TRBJ2-5, with 8 bases matching TRBD1. Germline CDR1 SGHVS, CDR2 FQNEAQ. The CDR3 contains 16 residues. CDR3 bases: TGTGCCAGTAGCTTAGACGGGACAGGTCAAGGGAAGACCCGGTACTTC. As protein: CASSLDGTGQGKTRYF.

This clonotype was counted at least ten times. V usage is TRBV4-1 and J usage is TRBJ2-1; D not certain. V was shortened by 0 bases and J by 0 bases, with 6 bases between the two germline ends. This CDR3 contains 15 residues. Germline assignment: CDR1 MGHRA and CDR2 YSYEKL. The CDR3 nucleotides read TGCGCCAGCAGCCAAGATGACGTCTCCTACAATGAGCAGTTCTTC. Protein sequence: CASSQDDVSYNEQFF.

This chain's CDR3 is CTGARNSSYNEQFF. The CDR3 DNA reads TGTACCGGGGCCAGGAATAGCTCCTACAATGAGCAGTTCTTC. This chain uses TRBV28 with TRBJ2-1, with D perhaps being TRBD1 or TRBD2 (5 bases each). CDR1 is MDHEN, CDR2 SYDVKM, per germline. This CDR3 has 14 residues.

A note on this clonotype: An end of the junction does not agree with germline; a read error may underlie this. The rearrangement joins TRBV11-2 to TRBJ2-3, with 9 bases aligning to TRBD2. Germline loops: CDR1 SGHAT, CDR2 FQNNGV. The CDR3 spans 16 residues. The CDR3 region has the DNA TGTGCTAGCAGACCAGTGGGCGGGAGGGGCACAGATACGCAGTATTTT. Its translation: CASRPVGGRGTDTQYF.

In the case of this clonotype: An end of the junction does not agree with germline; a read error may underlie this. V gene TRBV6-1 combines with J gene TRBJ1-1; TRBD1 might be the D (5 bases). CDR3 length: 13 residues. Germline CDR1 is MNHNS and CDR2 is SASEGT. This CDR3 reads CASRGVSNSEAFF. In DNA form, the CDR3 reads TGTGCCAGCAGGGGGGTGTCGAACTCTGAGGCTTTCTTT.

A note on this clonotype: Because it lacks the conserved phenylalanine or tryptophan at the end, this CDR3 is likely a read error. The chain uses TRBV6-2 or TRBV6-3 and TRBJ2-4, with D tentatively TRBD1 (5 bases). CDR3 length: 16 amino acids. Trimming shortened V by 8 bases and J by 0 bases, and 17 bases separated the two germline ends. CDR1 MNHEY and CDR2 SVGEGT come from the germline V gene. The CDR3 reads CASCPLQGGAKNIQYL. DNA of the CDR3: TGTGCCAGCTGTCCCCTTCAGGGCGGAGCCAAAAACATTCAGTACTTG.

With respect to this clonotype: An end of the junction differs from the germline gene, which may be a read error. This chain links TRBV5-5 with TRBJ2-3, with D possibly matching TRBD2 (5 bases). The germline CDR1 and CDR2 sequences are SGHKS and YYEKEE (reference sequence). There are 15 residues in the CDR3. The CDR3 here is CASSWWGERPDTPCF. DNA of the CDR3: TGTGCCAGCAGCTGGTGGGGAGAGCGGCCAGATACGCCGTGTTTT.

Details on this clonotype: No conserved phenylalanine or tryptophan is present at the end of the CDR3, so a read error is the likely explanation. The chain couples TRBV20-1 to TRBJ2-3; the match to TRBD2 covers 8 bases. CDR3 length: 18 residues. Germline V gives CDR1 DFQATT, CDR2 SNEGSKA (reference sequence). V lost 1 base and J lost 1; bases outside the gene matches: 13. The CDR3 DNA is TGCAGTGCTAGAGGAAACCACGGGGGACTAGGACGCACAGATACGCAGTATTTG. It yields the protein CSARGNHGGLGRTDTQYL.

This clonotype was observed at least ten times. A read error is possible here, since a much larger clone lies one base away. The chain couples TRBV10-3 to TRBJ2-5, with a weak D call TRBD2 (5 bases). The germline CDR1 and CDR2 sequences are ENHRY and SYGVKD. V lost 11 bases, J lost 4 bases, and 14 bases lay in between. The CDR3 is 12 amino acids. The CDR3 DNA sequence: TGTGCCCCTTCCTCGAGCGGAGAGACCCAGTACTTC. It specifies CAPSSSGETQYF.

Remarks on this clonotype: The conserved phenylalanine or tryptophan normally closing the CDR3 is absent here, so this likely arose from a read error. The chain couples TRBV4-2 to TRBJ1-2; the D is unclear. This CDR3 has 16 residues. Trimming removed 2 bases from V and 3 bases from J, with 16 bases in between. Germline CDR1 reads LGHNA; CDR2 reads YNFKEQ. The CDR3 DNA follows: TGTGCCAGCAGCCAAAGCGTAAGGGTGTCTGACTATGGCTACACCTTA. Protein sequence: CASSQSVRVSDYGYTL.

On this clonotype itself: The junction does not match germline at one end; this may be a read error. The chain is built from TRBV30 and TRBJ1-6; tentatively, D is TRBD1 (5 bases). Germline assignment: CDR1 GTSNPN and CDR2 SVGIG (reference sequence). CDR3 length: 14 residues. CDR3 nucleotide sequence: TGTGACTGGAGCCTAAGGGACTTGGGATCACCCCTCCACTTT. Its protein product is CDWSLRDLGSPLHF.

The count of this clonotype is one. Being one base from a much bigger clone, this may be a read error. No conserved phenylalanine or tryptophan is present at the end of the CDR3, so a read error is the likely explanation. The rearrangement links TRBV5-1 to TRBJ2-3, with 12 bases lining up with TRBD2. Germline V gives CDR1 SGHRS, CDR2 YFSETQ. The CDR3 totals 18 residues. J gave up 1 base and V 1 base, and 7 bases lay outside the gene matches. In DNA, the CDR3 is TGCGCCAGCAGCTTGTCTAGCGGGAGGGCCTATGGCACAGATACGCAGTATTCT. Encoded protein: CASSLSSGRAYGTDTQYS.